This T cell receptor beta chain was sequenced for a study of blood T cells in healthy people across ages. The length of the CDR3 is 14 residues. Germline CDR1 is MGHRA and CDR2 is YSYEKL. V was shortened by 1 base and J by 5 bases, with 9 bases between the two germline ends. It was with a sample-barcoded 5' primer and a J-beta primer mix that a second PCR of about 6 to 12 cycles was run. Per-sample output comprised a minimum of 3 million paired-end reads containing CDR3. TCRdb re-called the 5' RACE reads through MiXCR, storing one row per CDR3 protein. The sample has about 800,000 distinct CDR3 sequences, roughly 25% seen once. This same sample was also taken into another study, of T cells of mothers and their children. From that report: Not a single persistent microchimeric T cell clone was detected.

The V call is TRBV4-1, the J call TRBJ1-5; a possible D gene is TRBD1 (5 bases). Input material: blood. This receptor was obtained from a boy younger than 18 in good health. The CDR3 region is CASSQARGDQPQHF. The CDR3, as DNA: TGCGCCAGCAGCCAAGCTAGGGGTGATCAGCCCCAGCATTTT.